This record covers a single TCR beta chain. Its antigen remains unidentified. The table came from immunoSEQ multiplex PCR; TCRdb's copy has only in-frame clones and leaves some out. The data hold 60,000 to 80,000 clones, with just under 75% observed a single time. These data originate in a study of vaccination effects on CD4 cells after COVID-19. CD4+ T cell isolation took place after 10 days of culture. The participants, recipients of two vaccine doses, got either BNT162b2 or mRNA-1273. The V and J ends lost 1 base and 0 bases respectively, with 10 bases between them. The CDR3 has 15 residues. Germline CDR1 is SGHDN and CDR2 is FVKESK.

J is TRBJ2-7 and V is TRBV14; possibly TRBD1 or TRBD2 for D (5 bases each). The sample consisted of CD4+ T cells from PBMCs cultured without peptide, taken after COVID-19 vaccination. The sequence was collected from a human donor who received a COVID-19 vaccine. The CDR3 sequence: CASSQGGAGSYEQYV. The CDR3 DNA reads as TGTGCCAGCAGCCAAGGAGGGGCCGGCTCCTACGAGCAGTACGTC.